This is a list of T cell receptor beta chains from one sample in a study of T cells in localized non-small cell lung cancer. Measured with immunoSEQ multiplex PCR; TCRdb has only the in-frame clones, and not every one. The sample contains roughly 40,000 clones, approximately 86% of which appear only once. Here the sequenced sample was peripheral blood, taken before any cancer treatment. Receptors originate from a man between 18 and 49 years old with stage I lung adenocarcinoma. Both conserved end residues are part of each CDR3. The order of the fields is clone size, J gene, V gene, D gene, CDR3 protein, CDR3 DNA. A D gene is named only where the DNA matches it firmly. The listing skips clone size in some rows; elsewhere it reads once, few, many or a size class.

size: -; J: TRBJ2-1; V: TRBV11-2; D: TRBD2; CDR3: CASSPRLAGGYYEQFF; DNA: TGTGCCAGCAGCCCGCGACTAGCGGGGGGGTATTATGAGCAGTTCTTC
size: -; J: TRBJ1-2; V: TRBV18; D: -; CDR3: CASSPLRGADYGYTF; DNA: TGTGCCAGCTCACCTCTCAGGGGTGCGGACTATGGCTACACCTTC
size: -; J: TRBJ2-7; V: TRBV7-8; D: -; CDR3: CASSTSYHEQYF; DNA: TGTGCCAGCAGCACCTCTTACCACGAGCAGTACTTC
size: -; J: TRBJ1-4; V: TRBV6-1; D: -; CDR3: CASSLVGNEKLFF; DNA: TGTGCCAGCAGTCTAGTCGGTAATGAAAAACTGTTTTTT
size: -; J: TRBJ2-3; V: TRBV19; D: -; CDR3: CASSIAPGRPQYF; DNA: TGTGCCAGTAGTATAGCACCCGGTAGGCCGCAGTATTTT
size: -; J: TRBJ2-3; V: TRBV7-9; D: -; CDR3: CASSLGPTFGWDTDTQYF; DNA: TGTGCCAGCAGCTTAGGACCTACCTTTGGCTGGGATACAGATACGCAGTATTTT
size: -; J: TRBJ1-1; V: TRBV5-1; D: -; CDR3: CASSLVGQGNTEAFF; DNA: TGCGCCAGCAGCTTGGTTGGGCAGGGCAACACTGAAGCTTTCTTT
size: -; J: TRBJ1-3; V: TRBV18; D: -; CDR3: CASSPTPSGPGNTIYF; DNA: TGTGCCAGCTCACCAACTCCTTCGGGGCCTGGAAACACCATATATTTT
size: -; J: TRBJ1-4; V: TRBV27; D: -; CDR3: CASSLNYNEKLFF; DNA: TGTGCCAGCAGTTTAAACTATAATGAAAAACTGTTTTTT
size: -; J: TRBJ1-2; V: TRBV7-8; D: -; CDR3: CASSPVRGDGYTF; DNA: TGTGCCAGCAGCCCCGTGAGAGGGGATGGCTACACCTTC
size: -; J: TRBJ2-2; V: TRBV7-3; D: TRBD1; CDR3: CASSLRTGNTGELFF; DNA: TGTGCCAGCAGCTTGAGGACAGGGAACACCGGGGAGCTGTTTTTT
size: -; J: TRBJ2-7; V: TRBV2; D: -; CDR3: CASRWRTVYYEQYF; DNA: TGTGCCAGCAGATGGAGGACAGTTTACTACGAGCAGTACTTC
size: -; J: TRBJ2-4; V: TRBV11-2; D: -; CDR3: CASTSWAQDIQYF; DNA: TGTGCCAGCACGTCATGGGCTCAGGACATTCAGTACTTC
size: once; J: TRBJ2-3; V: TRBV4-3; D: TRBD2; CDR3: CASSQDLAGGVTDTQYF; DNA: TGCGCCAGCAGCCAAGATCTAGCGGGGGGGGTCACAGATACGCAGTATTTT
size: -; J: TRBJ1-1; V: TRBV5-5; D: -; CDR3: CASSLQGTEAFF; DNA: TGTGCCAGCAGCTTGCAGGGCACTGAAGCTTTCTTT
size: -; J: TRBJ2-2; V: TRBV18; D: -; CDR3: CASSPDQTGELFF; DNA: TGTGCCAGCTCACCAGATCAAACCGGGGAGCTGTTTTTT
size: -; J: TRBJ2-1; V: TRBV7-7; D: -; CDR3: CASSLGPGTDEQFF; DNA: TGTGCCAGCAGCTTAGGACCTGGCACGGATGAGCAGTTCTTC
size: once; J: TRBJ2-3; V: TRBV7-6; D: -; CDR3: CASSLGASSTDTQYF; DNA: TGTGCCAGCAGCTTAGGGGCGAGTAGCACAGATACGCAGTATTTT
size: once; J: TRBJ2-7; V: TRBV30; D: -; CDR3: CAWSKDYEQYF; DNA: TGTGCCTGGAGCAAGGATTACGAGCAGTACTTC
size: -; J: TRBJ2-2; V: TRBV9; D: TRBD2; CDR3: CASSVPGGTGELFF; DNA: TGTGCCAGCAGCGTACCGGGGGGCACCGGGGAGCTGTTTTTT
size: few; J: TRBJ1-2; V: TRBV6-5; D: -; CDR3: CASSYSGDSNYGYTF; DNA: TGTGCCAGCAGTTACTCGGGCGACAGTAACTATGGCTACACCTTC
size: few; J: TRBJ2-3; V: TRBV4-1; D: TRBD2; CDR3: CASSTEGLAGGSDTQYF; DNA: TGCGCCAGCAGCACCGAGGGGCTAGCGGGGGGATCAGATACGCAGTATTTT
size: -; J: TRBJ2-7; V: TRBV19; D: -; CDR3: CASSSAAVTGAYEQYF; DNA: TGTGCCAGTAGTTCAGCCGCTGTGACAGGAGCCTACGAGCAGTACTTC
size: -; J: TRBJ2-7; V: TRBV27; D: -; CDR3: CASSLEGRIYEQYF; DNA: TGTGCCAGCAGTTTAGAGGGGAGAATCTACGAGCAGTACTTC
size: -; J: TRBJ1-3; V: TRBV7-8; D: TRBD1; CDR3: CASSLEEGGRSSGNTIYF; DNA: TGTGCCAGCAGCTTAGAGGAAGGGGGCCGAAGCTCTGGAAACACCATATATTTT
size: -; J: TRBJ1-1; V: TRBV6-4; D: -; CDR3: CASSDRSNTEAFF; DNA: TGTGCCAGCAGTGACAGGTCGAACACTGAAGCTTTCTTT
size: -; J: TRBJ1-6; V: TRBV7-2; D: -; CDR3: CASSLLTDNSPLHF; DNA: TGTGCCAGCAGCTTACTCACAGATAATTCACCCCTCCACTTT
size: -; J: TRBJ1-5; V: TRBV4-1; D: -; CDR3: CASSQDWGVNRNSNQPQHF; DNA: TGCGCCAGCAGCCAAGATTGGGGTGTTAACAGGAATAGCAATCAGCCCCAGCATTTT
size: -; J: TRBJ1-1; V: TRBV7-2; D: -; CDR3: CASSLEPTGRSTEAFF; DNA: TGTGCCAGCAGCTTAGAGCCGACCGGTCGTAGCACTGAAGCTTTCTTT
size: -; J: TRBJ2-1; V: TRBV29-1; D: -; CDR3: CSVEDPLASSYNEQFF; DNA: TGCAGCGTTGAAGATCCCCTAGCATCGTCCTACAATGAGCAGTTCTTC
size: -; J: TRBJ1-5; V: TRBV27; D: TRBD1; CDR3: CASSFTGGNQPQHF; DNA: TGTGCCAGCAGTTTTACAGGGGGCAATCAGCCCCAGCATTTT
size: -; J: TRBJ1-2; V: TRBV7-2; D: -; CDR3: CASSLRSGTADGYTF; DNA: TGTGCCAGCAGCTTACGCTCCGGGACGGCTGATGGCTACACCTTC
size: -; J: TRBJ1-5; V: TRBV15; D: -; CDR3: CATAGGPGSNQPQHF; DNA: TGTGCCACCGCCGGGGGCCCGGGGAGCAATCAGCCCCAGCATTTT
size: few; J: TRBJ1-2; V: TRBV28; D: -; CDR3: CASSLSANRYGYTF; DNA: TGTGCCAGCAGTTTATCGGCGAATAGGTATGGCTACACCTTC
size: -; J: TRBJ1-1; V: TRBV7-3; D: -; CDR3: CASSLRGGGNTEAFF; DNA: TGTGCCAGCAGCTTAAGAGGGGGAGGGAACACTGAAGCTTTCTTT
size: -; J: TRBJ2-7; V: TRBV6-1; D: TRBD2; CDR3: CASSESAGGPYEQYF; DNA: TGTGCCAGCAGTGAGTCAGCGGGGGGGCCCTACGAGCAGTACTTC
size: once; J: TRBJ1-5; V: TRBV10-3; D: -; CDR3: CAISDTGWQPQHF; DNA: TGTGCCATCAGTGATACAGGGTGGCAGCCCCAGCATTTT
size: -; J: TRBJ1-1; V: TRBV6-7; D: -; CDR3: CAISCVGMNTEAFF; DNA: TGTGCCATATCTTGCGTGGGCATGAACACTGAAGCTTTCTTT
size: -; J: TRBJ2-5; V: TRBV14; D: -; CDR3: CASSQGGDGETQYF; DNA: TGTGCCAGCAGCCAAGGCGGGGATGGGGAGACCCAGTACTTC
size: -; J: TRBJ2-2; V: TRBV7-2; D: -; CDR3: CASSFLKGPNTGELFF; DNA: TGTGCCAGCAGCTTCCTCAAGGGGCCCAACACCGGGGAGCTGTTTTTT
size: -; J: TRBJ1-1; V: TRBV30; D: -; CDR3: CAWIPGRPNTEAFF; DNA: TGTGCCTGGATCCCGGGACGCCCGAACACTGAAGCTTTCTTT
size: -; J: TRBJ1-1; V: TRBV4-2; D: -; CDR3: CASSQASNTEAFF; DNA: TGTGCCAGCAGCCAAGCTTCGAACACTGAAGCTTTCTTT
size: -; J: TRBJ1-1; V: TRBV2; D: -; CDR3: CASSQQGPEAFF; DNA: TGTGCCAGCAGTCAACAGGGTCCTGAAGCTTTCTTT
size: -; J: TRBJ1-3; V: TRBV5-1; D: -; CDR3: CASSLAPDRSGNTIYF; DNA: TGCGCCAGCAGCTTGGCACCAGACCGGTCAGGAAACACCATATATTTT
size: once; J: TRBJ1-2; V: TRBV15; D: -; CDR3: CATSRDRDIRDYGYTF; DNA: TGTGCCACCAGCAGAGATCGGGACATCCGGGACTATGGCTACACCTTC
size: few; J: TRBJ1-5; V: TRBV2; D: TRBD1; CDR3: CASRGTGDQPQHF; DNA: TGTGCCAGCAGAGGGACAGGGGATCAGCCCCAGCATTTT
size: -; J: TRBJ2-4; V: TRBV4-3; D: TRBD2; CDR3: CASSQDRAGGKNIQYF; DNA: TGCGCCAGCAGCCAAGATAGGGCGGGGGGGAAAAACATTCAGTACTTC
size: -; J: TRBJ1-6; V: TRBV9; D: -; CDR3: CASSGPGQNNSPLHF; DNA: TGTGCCAGCAGCGGACCGGGACAAAATAATTCACCCCTCCACTTT
size: -; J: TRBJ2-1; V: TRBV9; D: TRBD2; CDR3: CASSVGPSGGSLEQFF; DNA: TGTGCCAGCAGCGTAGGCCCCAGCGGGGGTAGCCTTGAGCAGTTCTTC
size: -; J: TRBJ2-2; V: TRBV19; D: -; CDR3: CASMRGSGTGELFF; DNA: TGTGCCAGTATGCGTGGTTCAGGCACCGGGGAGCTGTTTTTT
size: -; J: TRBJ1-2; V: TRBV30; D: -; CDR3: CAWSLKGKTGGYTF; DNA: TGTGCCTGGAGTCTTAAGGGGAAAACTGGGGGCTACACCTTC